The 18 T cell receptor beta chains below come from one sample, sequenced in a study of shared clonotypes between healthy human individuals. Clones were read by immunoSEQ multiplex PCR, and TCRdb kept only the in-frame ones, dropping some. The sample carries about 380,000 clones, about 96% recorded once. Sequenced input: memory CD8+ T cells sorted from blood. Specified subset: CD45RO+ cells pooled with CCR7-negative TemRA cells. The receptors were gathered from a man aged 30 to 45 in good health.

The chain carries TRBV6-1 and TRBJ1-3; D unresolved. The CDR3 has 13 residues. Germline CDR1 reads MNHNS; CDR2 reads SASEGT. The V end was cut by 2 bases, the J end by 7 bases, with 9 bases between. Written as DNA, the CDR3 is TGTGCCAGCAGTGAACTGGTCCGGAACACCATATATTTT. Its protein is CASSELVRNTIYF.

The V call is TRBV2, the J call TRBJ1-5; no definite D call. CDR3 size: 14 residues. The V gene lost 6 bases and the J gene lost 7 bases, with 16 bases spanning the gap. Germline CDR1 reads SNHLY; CDR2 reads FYNNEI. The CDR3 spells CASRLPYRGQPQHF. CDR3 DNA: TGTGCCAGCAGACTCCCTTATCGTGGACAGCCCCAGCATTTT.

The gene calls are TRBV28 and TRBJ1-2, with 7 bases identical to TRBD1. V lost 11 bases to trimming and J lost 2 bases; unmatched junction nucleotides: 5. CDR3 length equals 12 residues. Germline V gene data show CDR1 as MDHEN and CDR2 as SYDVKM. CDR3 region: CAGQTGNYGYTF. CDR3 nucleotide sequence: TGTGCCGGCCAGACAGGGAACTATGGCTACACCTTC.

This chain joins TRBV6-9 and TRBJ1-3, with D possibly TRBD1 on 5 matching bases. CDR3 length: 13 residues. The germline V and J ends were trimmed by 7 bases and 4 bases, with 11 bases remaining between them. Germline V gene sequence: CDR1 MNHGY, CDR2 SVAAGI. The CDR3 spells CASKGDRGNTIYF. The CDR3 DNA reads as TGTGCCAGCAAAGGGGATAGGGGAAACACCATATATTTT.

V is TRBV25-1 and J is TRBJ2-2; no firm D call. Germline CDR1 MGHDK, CDR2 SYGVNS. V lost 4 bases and J lost 2, with 8 bases in between. The CDR3 loop spans 14 amino acids. DNA of the CDR3: TGTGCCAGCAGTGGGGCTTTTAACACCGGGGAGCTGTTTTTT. The encoded protein is CASSGAFNTGELFF.

The rearrangement uses TRBV9 and TRBJ2-5, with D unresolved. The ends were cut back, 5 bases at V and 4 bases at J, with 24 bases in the middle. CDR3 length equals 17 residues. Germline V CDR1 and CDR2: SGDLS, YYNGEE. DNA for the CDR3: TGTGCCAGCAGTCTTAGGCCCCCCGGGCAACATGGAGAGACCCAGTACTTC. Its protein product is CASSLRPPGQHGETQYF.

V usage is TRBV9 and J usage is TRBJ2-7; TRBD1 is a possible D gene (6 bases). Germline V gene lookup returns CDR1 SGDLS and CDR2 YYNGEE. The V end was cut by 2 bases, the J end by 6 bases, with 18 bases between. The CDR3 loop spans 15 amino acids. The CDR3 here is CASSVGGSTGLEQYF. The CDR3 DNA is TGTGCCAGCAGCGTTGGGGGAAGTACAGGGCTCGAGCAGTACTTC.

The chain has TRBV10-3 and TRBJ2-7; D is undetermined. Germline V lookup: CDR1 ENHRY, CDR2 SYGVKD. The CDR3 is 13 residues long. The ends were cut back, 6 bases at V and 0 bases at J, with 9 bases in the middle. The CDR3 loop is CAIRQESSYEQYF. CDR3 sequence (DNA): TGTGCCATCAGGCAGGAATCCTCCTACGAGCAGTACTTC.

This clone has a single count. The CDR3 DNA reads as TGTGCCAGTTCCCTACTGGGTTTCAATCAGCCCCAGCATTTT. It yields the protein CASSLLGFNQPQHF. The J gene is TRBJ1-5, the V gene TRBV19, with unresolved D. The germline gives CDR1 LNHDA, CDR2 SQIVND (reference sequence). V lost 8 bases to trimming and J lost 3 bases, with 14 bases between them. The CDR3 totals 14 residues.

A word on this clone: At one boundary the junction diverges from the germline segment, which might be a read error. The genes are TRBV27 and TRBJ2-2; 7 bases agree with TRBD1. The CDR3 sequence is 11 residues long. In germline, CDR1 is MNHEY, CDR2 SMNVEV (reference sequence). CDR3 residues: CASSVPTGPSF. CDR3 nucleotide sequence: TGTGCCAGCAGTGTACCGACAGGGCCGAGTTTT.

This chain links TRBV30 with TRBJ1-5, with D hard to call. The ends were cut back, 5 bases at V and 5 bases at J, with 7 bases in the middle. This CDR3 comprises 11 residues. Germline V gene sequence: CDR1 GTSNPN, CDR2 SVGIG (reference sequence). Here the CDR3 reads CAWGSDQPQHF. In DNA, the CDR3 is TGTGCCTGGGGTTCGGATCAGCCCCAGCATTTT.

The chain's CDR3 is CAWSDNEQFF. The CDR3 DNA reads as TGTGCCTGGAGTGATAATGAGCAGTTCTTC. The chain links TRBV30 to TRBJ2-1; D unresolved. The germline CDR1 and CDR2 sequences are GTSNPN and SVGIG (reference sequence). CDR3 length: 10 residues. The V end lost 1 base, the J end lost 7 bases, and 2 bases lay between the germline ends.

This chain uses TRBV5-4 with TRBJ1-4; maybe TRBD1 (6 bases). The CDR3 is 14 amino acids. CDR1 is SGHNT and CDR2 is YYREEE in the germline V gene (reference sequence). Trimming took 0 bases from V and 5 from J, leaving 8 bases between them. Here the CDR3 reads CASSLDRENEKLFF. The CDR3 bases are TGTGCCAGCAGCTTGGACAGGGAGAATGAAAAACTGTTTTTT.

V is TRBV25-1 and J is TRBJ2-7; 12 bases are shared with TRBD2. J gave up 5 bases and V 9 bases, and 17 bases lay outside the gene matches. From germline, CDR1 is MGHDK and CDR2 SYGVNS. This CDR3 has 17 residues. The CDR3 sequence: CARDRGRLAGVVDEQYF. The CDR3 DNA reads TGTGCCAGGGACAGGGGACGACTAGCGGGAGTAGTGGACGAGCAGTACTTC.

The V and J genes are TRBV5-1 and TRBJ2-3; 7 nucleotides line up with TRBD2. The germline CDR1 and CDR2 sequences are SGHRS and YFSETQ. V trimming: 0 bases; J trimming: 1 base; junction bases outside the gene matches: 8. This CDR3 has 17 residues. The CDR3 spells CASSLAILASGTDTQYF. In nucleotides, the CDR3 is TGCGCCAGCAGCTTGGCCATACTAGCGTCGGGCACAGATACGCAGTATTTT.

This clone is a singleton in its sample. The chain couples TRBV11-2 to TRBJ2-7; 8 bases are a match to TRBD2. The CDR3 is 16 amino acids. In germline, CDR1 is SGHAT, CDR2 FQNNGV. The V and J ends lost 4 bases and 2 bases, in that order; junction bases with no gene match: 10. CDR3 sequence reads: CASSSPTSGTPYEQYF. The DNA for the CDR3 is TGTGCCAGCAGCTCCCCAACTAGCGGCACCCCCTACGAGCAGTACTTC.

The chain combines TRBV25-1 with TRBJ2-7, with D tentatively TRBD1 or TRBD2 (6 bases each). The CDR3 covers 16 residues. V lost 3 bases and J 4 bases, leaving 19 bases between the germline ends. Germline V gives CDR1 MGHDK, CDR2 SYGVNS. The CDR3 DNA reads as TGTGCCAGCAGTGACCCAAAGGGGGGCACGTGGTACGAGCAGTACTTC. It encodes CASSDPKGGTWYEQYF.

The J gene is TRBJ2-7, the V gene TRBV29-1; 8 bases are a match to TRBD1. The CDR3 has 12 residues. Per the germline V gene, CDR1 is SQVTM and CDR2 is ANQGSEA. With V trimmed by 4 bases and J by 6 bases, 5 bases remained unmatched. The CDR3 region has the DNA TGCAGCGTTGTAGCAGGGGGCGGCGAGCAGTACTTC. The encoded protein is CSVVAGGGEQYF.